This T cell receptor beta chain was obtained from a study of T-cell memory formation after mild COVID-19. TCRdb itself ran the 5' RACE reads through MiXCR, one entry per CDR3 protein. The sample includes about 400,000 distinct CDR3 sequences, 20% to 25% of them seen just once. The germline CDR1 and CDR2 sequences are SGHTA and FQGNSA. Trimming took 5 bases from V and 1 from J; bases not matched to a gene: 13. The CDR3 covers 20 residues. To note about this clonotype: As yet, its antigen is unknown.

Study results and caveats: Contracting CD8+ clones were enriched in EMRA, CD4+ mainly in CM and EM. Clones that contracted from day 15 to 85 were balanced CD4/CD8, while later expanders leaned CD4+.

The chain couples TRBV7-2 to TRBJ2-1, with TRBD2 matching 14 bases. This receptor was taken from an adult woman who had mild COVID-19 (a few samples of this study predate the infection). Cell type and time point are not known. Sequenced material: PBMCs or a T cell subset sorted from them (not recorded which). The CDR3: CASSLLPGLAGVESYNEQFF. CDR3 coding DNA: TGTGCCAGCAGCCTCCTGCCGGGACTAGCGGGAGTAGAGTCCTACAATGAGCAGTTCTTC.